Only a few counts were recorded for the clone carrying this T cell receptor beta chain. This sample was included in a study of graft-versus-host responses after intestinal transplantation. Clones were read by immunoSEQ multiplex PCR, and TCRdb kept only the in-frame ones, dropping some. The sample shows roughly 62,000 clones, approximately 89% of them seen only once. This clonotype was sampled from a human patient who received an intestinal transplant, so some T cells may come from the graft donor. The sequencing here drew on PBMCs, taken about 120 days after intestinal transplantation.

Here the CDR3 reads CASSLGRGGFEQYF. The CDR3 bases are TGTGCCAGCAGTTTAGGCAGGGGCGGCTTCGAGCAGTACTTC. The chain joins TRBV27 to TRBJ2-7; weak D call: TRBD1 (6 bases). V was cut by 2 bases and J by 6 bases, with 14 bases left in between. The CDR3 extends over 14 amino acids. Germline CDR1 and CDR2: MNHEY and SMNVEV (reference sequence).